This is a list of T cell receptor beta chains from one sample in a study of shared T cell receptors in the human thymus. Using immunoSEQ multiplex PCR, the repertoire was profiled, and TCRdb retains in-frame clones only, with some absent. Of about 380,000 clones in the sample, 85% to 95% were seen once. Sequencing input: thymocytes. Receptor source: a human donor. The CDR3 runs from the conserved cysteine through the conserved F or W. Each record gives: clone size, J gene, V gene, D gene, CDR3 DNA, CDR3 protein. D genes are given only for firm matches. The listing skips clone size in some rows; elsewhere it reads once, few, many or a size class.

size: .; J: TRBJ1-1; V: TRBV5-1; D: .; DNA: TGCGCCAGCAGCTTGGGTCAGGTGAACACTGAAGCTTTCTTT; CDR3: CASSLGQVNTEAFF
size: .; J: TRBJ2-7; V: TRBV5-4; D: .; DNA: TGTGCCAGCAGCTTGGACGCCTTGGGGGGAACAGCCTACGACGAGCAGTACTTC; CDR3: CASSLDALGGTAYDEQYF
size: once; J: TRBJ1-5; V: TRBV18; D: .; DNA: TGTGCCAGCTCACCCCGAGGGCCGGACAGTAGGGATCAGCCCCAGCATTTT; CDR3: CASSPRGPDSRDQPQHF
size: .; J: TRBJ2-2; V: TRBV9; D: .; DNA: TGTGCCAGCAGCGTAGCAGACGGCTCCGGCGGGGAGCTGTTTTTT; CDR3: CASSVADGSGGELFF
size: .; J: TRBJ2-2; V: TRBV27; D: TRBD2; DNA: TGTGCCAGCAATATCGGCGGGGGGAACACCGGGGAGCTGTTTTTT; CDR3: CASNIGGGNTGELFF
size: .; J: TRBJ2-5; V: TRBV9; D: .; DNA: TGTGCCAGCAGCGTAGCTCGAACTAGGGGTAGAGAGACCCAGTACTTC; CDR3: CASSVARTRGRETQYF
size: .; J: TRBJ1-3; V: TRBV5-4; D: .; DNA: TGTGCCAGCAGCTTCCTCGAGACAATTGGGTCTGGAAACACCATATATTTT; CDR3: CASSFLETIGSGNTIYF
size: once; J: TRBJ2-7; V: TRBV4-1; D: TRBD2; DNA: TGCGCCAGCAGCCAGGGTTGGGCCGCGGGAGGGCCGGGGGCTAGGGGCTACGAGCAGTACTTC; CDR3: CASSQGWAAGGPGARGYEQYF
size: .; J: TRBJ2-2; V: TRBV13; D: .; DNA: TGTGCCAGCAGCTCCGGCCGGGAGCTGTTTTTT; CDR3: CASSSGRELFF
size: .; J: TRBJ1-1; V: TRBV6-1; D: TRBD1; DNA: TGTGCCAGCAGTGCCAACAGGGGAATGAACACTGAAGCTTTCTTT; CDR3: CASSANRGMNTEAFF
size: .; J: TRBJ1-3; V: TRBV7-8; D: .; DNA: TGTGCCAGCAGCACCCCTACTAGAGGAAACACCATATATTTT; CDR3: CASSTPTRGNTIYF
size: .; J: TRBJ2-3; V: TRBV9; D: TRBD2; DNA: TGTGCCAGCAGCCCCCGACTAGCGGGGGGCACAGATACGCAGTATTTT; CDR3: CASSPRLAGGTDTQYF
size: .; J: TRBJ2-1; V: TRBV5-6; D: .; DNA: TGTGCCAGCAGCTTGGCGCCTGTAAACCGCGGCTCCTACAATGAGCAGTTCTTC; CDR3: CASSLAPVNRGSYNEQFF
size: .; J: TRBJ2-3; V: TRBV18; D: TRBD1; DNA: TGTGCCAGCTCAAGACCCGGGACAGGGTCCACAGATACGCAGTATTTT; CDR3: CASSRPGTGSTDTQYF
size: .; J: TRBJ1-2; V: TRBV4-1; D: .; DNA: TGCGCCAGCAGCCATAAGGTTGGCGGGGAGGGGGTGAACTATGGCTACACCTTC; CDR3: CASSHKVGGEGVNYGYTF
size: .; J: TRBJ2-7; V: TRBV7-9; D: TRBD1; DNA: TGTGCCAGCAGCTCCAACGCCGCCGGGACAGTCTCCTACGAGCAGTACTTC; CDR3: CASSSNAAGTVSYEQYF
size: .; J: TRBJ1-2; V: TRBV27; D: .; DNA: TGTGCCAGCAGTCCCCGCCGGGGGCTTGGCTACACCTTC; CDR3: CASSPRRGLGYTF
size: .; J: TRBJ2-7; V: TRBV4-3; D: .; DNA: TGCGCCAGCAGCCAAGGAGGAGCAGGACTCTATACCTCCTACGAGCAGTACTTC; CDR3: CASSQGGAGLYTSYEQYF
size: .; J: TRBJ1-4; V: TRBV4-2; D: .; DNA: TGTGCCAGCAGCCAAGCTTTCCAAGGCAGGGGCGGTGAAAAACTGTTTTTT; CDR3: CASSQAFQGRGGEKLFF
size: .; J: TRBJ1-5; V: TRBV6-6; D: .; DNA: TGTGCCAGCAGCCGCACCTACGGGGCGGATCAGCCCCAGCATTTT; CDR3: CASSRTYGADQPQHF
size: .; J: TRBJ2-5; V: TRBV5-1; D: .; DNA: TGCGCCAGCAGCTTGACTGGCAAAGAGACCCAGTACTTC; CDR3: CASSLTGKETQYF
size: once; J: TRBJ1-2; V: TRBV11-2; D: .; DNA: TGTGCCAGCAGCTTAGACGGGCAGGGAGGAGGCTACACCTTC; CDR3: CASSLDGQGGGYTF
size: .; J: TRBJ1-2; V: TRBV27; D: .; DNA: TGTGCCAGCGGGGGAAGTCGAGGGTGCGACACCTTC; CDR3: CASGGSRGCDTF
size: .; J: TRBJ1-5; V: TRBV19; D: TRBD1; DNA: TGTGCCAGTAGTATAGGACAGGGGTTGTGGCAGCCCCAGCATTTT; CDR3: CASSIGQGLWQPQHF
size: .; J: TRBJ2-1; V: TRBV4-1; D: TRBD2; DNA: TGCGCCAGCAGCCAAGTTCCCAGCGGGAGGGCCAAAAATGAGCAGTTCTTC; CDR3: CASSQVPSGRAKNEQFF
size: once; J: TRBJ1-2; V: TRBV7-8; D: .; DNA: TGTGCCAGCAGCTTAAATGGCCAGGGAGGCTACACCTTC; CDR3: CASSLNGQGGYTF
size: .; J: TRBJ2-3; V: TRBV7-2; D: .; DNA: TGTGCCAGCAGCCCTGCGTGGGGGCCAGATACGCAGTATTTT; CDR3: CASSPAWGPDTQYF